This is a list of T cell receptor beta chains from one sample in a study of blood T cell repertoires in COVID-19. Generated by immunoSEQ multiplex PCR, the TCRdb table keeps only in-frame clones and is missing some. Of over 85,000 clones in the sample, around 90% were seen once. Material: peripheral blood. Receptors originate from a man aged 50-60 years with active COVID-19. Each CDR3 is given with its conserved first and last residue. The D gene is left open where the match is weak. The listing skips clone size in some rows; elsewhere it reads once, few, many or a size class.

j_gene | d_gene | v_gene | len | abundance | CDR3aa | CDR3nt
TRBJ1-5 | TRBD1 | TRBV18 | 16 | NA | CASARNTGESNQPQHF | TGTGCCAGCGCCCGCAATACAGGGGAGAGCAATCAGCCCCAGCATTTT
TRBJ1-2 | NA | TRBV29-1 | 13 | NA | CSVATLLNYGYTF | TGCAGCGTTGCTACCTTACTAAACTATGGCTACACCTTC
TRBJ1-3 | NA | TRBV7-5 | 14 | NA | CARSTTGSGNTIYF | TGTGCCAGAAGCACGACAGGCTCTGGAAACACCATATATTTT
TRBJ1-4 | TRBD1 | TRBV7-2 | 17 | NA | CASSDPGQGALNEKLFF | TGTGCCAGCAGCGATCCGGGACAGGGGGCCCTAAATGAAAAACTGTTTTTT
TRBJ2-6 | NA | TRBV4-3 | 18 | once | CASSQDLGQHSGANVLTF | TGCGCCAGCAGCCAAGATTTGGGCCAACACTCTGGGGCCAACGTCCTGACTTTC
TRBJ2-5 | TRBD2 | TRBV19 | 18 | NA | CANSTGTSGGLYQETQYF | TGTGCCAATAGTACAGGGACTAGCGGGGGACTATACCAAGAGACCCAGTACTTC
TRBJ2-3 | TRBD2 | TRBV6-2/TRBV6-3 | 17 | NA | CASSTWGSGGQADTQYF | TGTGCCAGCAGTACCTGGGGTAGCGGGGGGCAGGCAGATACGCAGTATTTT
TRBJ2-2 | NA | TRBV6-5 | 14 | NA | CASKVGGRTGELFF | TGTGCCAGCAAGGTCGGGGGGCGCACCGGGGAGCTGTTTTTT
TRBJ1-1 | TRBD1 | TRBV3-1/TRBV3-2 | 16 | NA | CASSQDPPGGRAEAFF | TGTGCCAGCAGCCAAGATCCCCCAGGGGGCAGGGCTGAAGCTTTCTTT
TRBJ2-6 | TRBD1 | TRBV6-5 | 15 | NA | CATKTGGSGANVLTF | TGTGCCACCAAGACAGGGGGCTCTGGGGCCAACGTCCTGACTTTC
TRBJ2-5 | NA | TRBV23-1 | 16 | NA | CASSLEGVEDQETQYF | TGCGCCAGCAGCCTCGAGGGGGTAGAGGATCAAGAGACCCAGTACTTC
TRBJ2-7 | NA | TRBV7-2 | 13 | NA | CASSLEGGYEQYF | TGTGCCAGCAGCCTCGAGGGCGGCTACGAGCAGTACTTC
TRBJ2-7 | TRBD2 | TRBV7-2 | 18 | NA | CASSSRLAGALTAYEQYF | TGTGCCAGCAGCTCCCGACTAGCGGGGGCACTTACGGCCTACGAGCAGTACTTC
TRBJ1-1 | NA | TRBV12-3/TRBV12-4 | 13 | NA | CASSFDRRGEAFF | TGTGCCAGCAGTTTTGATCGCAGAGGAGAAGCTTTCTTT
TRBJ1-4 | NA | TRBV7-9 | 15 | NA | CASSNLRVPNEKLFF | TGTGCCAGCAGCAACCTCCGGGTCCCTAATGAAAAACTGTTTTTT
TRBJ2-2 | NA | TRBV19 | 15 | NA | CASRGSASGTGELFF | TGTGCAAGTAGGGGTTCGGCCTCGGGCACCGGGGAGCTGTTTTTT
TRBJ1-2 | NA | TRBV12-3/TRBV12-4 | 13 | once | CASSLDTFYGYTF | TGTGCCAGCAGTTTAGACACGTTCTATGGCTACACCTTC
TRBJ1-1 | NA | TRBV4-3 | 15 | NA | CASSQEGLLNTEAFF | TGCGCCAGCAGCCAAGAAGGACTCTTGAACACTGAAGCTTTCTTT
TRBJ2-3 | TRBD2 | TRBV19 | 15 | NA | CASSPIAGGPDTQYF | TGTGCCAGTAGTCCGATAGCGGGGGGGCCAGATACGCAGTATTTT
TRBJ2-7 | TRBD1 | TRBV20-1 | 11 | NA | CSAEDRDEQYF | TGCAGTGCCGAGGACAGGGACGAGCAGTACTTC
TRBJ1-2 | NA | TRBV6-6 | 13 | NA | CASSLGPAYGYTF | TGTGCCAGCAGTTTGGGCCCGGCCTATGGCTACACCTTC
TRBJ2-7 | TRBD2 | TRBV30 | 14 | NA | CAWLTPGGPYEQYF | TGTGCCTGGCTAACCCCGGGGGGTCCCTACGAGCAGTACTTC
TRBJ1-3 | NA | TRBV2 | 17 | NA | CASSGGGSFLSGNTIYF | TGTGCCAGCAGTGGGGGGGGCAGCTTCCTCTCTGGAAACACCATATATTTT
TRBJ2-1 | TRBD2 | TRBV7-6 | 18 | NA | CASSLYGTSGGARNEQFF | TGTGCCAGCAGCTTATACGGGACTAGCGGGGGGGCACGAAATGAGCAGTTCTTC
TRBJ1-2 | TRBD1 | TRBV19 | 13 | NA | CASTPGQAYGYTF | TGTGCCAGTACCCCGGGACAGGCCTATGGCTACACCTTC
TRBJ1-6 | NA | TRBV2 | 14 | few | CASSQQATDSPLHF | TGTGCCAGCAGCCAACAGGCTACTGATTCACCCCTCCACTTT
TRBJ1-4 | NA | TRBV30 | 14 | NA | CAWAAPRFIEKLFF | TGTGCCTGGGCCGCGCCCCGGTTTATAGAAAAACTGTTTTTT
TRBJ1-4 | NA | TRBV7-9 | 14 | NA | CASSPGATNEKLFF | TGTGCCAGCAGCCCGGGTGCAACTAATGAAAAACTGTTTTTT
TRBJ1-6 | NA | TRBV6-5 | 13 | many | CASSSAGGEPLHF | TGTGCCAGCAGTTCTGCCGGGGGTGAACCCCTCCACTTT
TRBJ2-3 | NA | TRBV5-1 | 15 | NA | CASSGTGGVPDTQYF | TGCGCCAGCAGCGGTACAGGGGGGGTTCCAGATACGCAGTATTTT
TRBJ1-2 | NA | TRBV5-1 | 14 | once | CASSASGQVYGYTF | TGCGCCAGCAGCGCCTCGGGACAAGTCTATGGCTACACCTTC
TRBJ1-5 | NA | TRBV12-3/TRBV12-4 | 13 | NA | CATREGSNQPQHF | TGTGCCACCCGGGAGGGGAGCAATCAGCCCCAGCATTTT
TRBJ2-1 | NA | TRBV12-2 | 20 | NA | CASRLAQLSSGGAPYNEQFF | TGTGCAAGTCGCTTAGCCCAACTCTCTAGCGGGGGGGCCCCTTACAATGAGCAGTTCTTC
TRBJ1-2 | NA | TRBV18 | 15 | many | CASSPAGGDSYGYTF | TGTGCCAGCTCACCAGCCGGAGGGGATAGCTATGGCTACACCTTC
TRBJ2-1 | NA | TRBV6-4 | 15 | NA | CASSEILAEYNEQFF | TGTGCCAGCAGCGAAATACTAGCAGAGTACAATGAGCAGTTCTTC
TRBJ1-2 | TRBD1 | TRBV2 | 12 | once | CASSDRAVGYTF | TGTGCCAGCAGCGACAGGGCAGTTGGCTACACCTTC
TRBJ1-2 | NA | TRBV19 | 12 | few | CASSPRNYGYTF | TGTGCCAGTAGTCCTAGGAACTATGGCTACACCTTC
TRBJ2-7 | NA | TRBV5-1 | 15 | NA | CASSLSSGGAYEQYF | TGCGCCAGCAGCTTGTCGTCCGGGGGTGCCTACGAGCAGTACTTC
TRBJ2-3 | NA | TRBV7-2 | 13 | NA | CASNTPFSDTQYF | TGTGCCAGCAACACCCCGTTCTCAGATACGCAGTATTTT
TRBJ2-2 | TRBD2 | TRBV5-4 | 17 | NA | CASSFKLAGGKGGELFF | TGTGCCAGCAGCTTTAAACTAGCGGGGGGCAAAGGCGGGGAGCTGTTTTTT
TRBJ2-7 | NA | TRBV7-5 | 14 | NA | CARSEETGYHEQYF | TGTGCCAGAAGCGAAGAGACAGGGTATCACGAGCAGTACTTC
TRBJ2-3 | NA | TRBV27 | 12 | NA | CASSLIGEAQYF | TGTGCCAGCAGTTTAATAGGGGAGGCGCAGTATTTT
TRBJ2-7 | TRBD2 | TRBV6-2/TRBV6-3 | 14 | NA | CASSYMGLIYEQYF | TGTGCCAGCAGTTACATGGGACTAATATACGAGCAGTACTTC